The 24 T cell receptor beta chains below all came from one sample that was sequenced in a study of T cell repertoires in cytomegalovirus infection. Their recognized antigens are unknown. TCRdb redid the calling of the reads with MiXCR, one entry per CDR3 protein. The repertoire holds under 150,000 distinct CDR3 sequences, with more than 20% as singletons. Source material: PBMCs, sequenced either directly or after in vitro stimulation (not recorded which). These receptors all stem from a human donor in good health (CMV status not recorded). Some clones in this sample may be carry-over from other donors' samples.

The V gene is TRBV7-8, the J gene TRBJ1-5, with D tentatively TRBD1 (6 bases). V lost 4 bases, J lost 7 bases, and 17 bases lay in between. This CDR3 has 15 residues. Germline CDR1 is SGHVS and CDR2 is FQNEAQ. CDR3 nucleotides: TGTGCCAGCAGCTCGACGGGACAAGGAAAACAGCCCCAGCATTTT. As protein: CASSSTGQGKQPQHF. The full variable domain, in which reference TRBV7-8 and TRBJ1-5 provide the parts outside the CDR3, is GAGVSQSPRYKVAKRGQDVALRCDPISGHVSLFWYQQALGQGPEFLTYFQNEAQLDKSGLPSDRFFAERPEGSVSTLKIQRTQQEDSAVYLCASSSTGQGKQPQHFGDGTRLSIL.

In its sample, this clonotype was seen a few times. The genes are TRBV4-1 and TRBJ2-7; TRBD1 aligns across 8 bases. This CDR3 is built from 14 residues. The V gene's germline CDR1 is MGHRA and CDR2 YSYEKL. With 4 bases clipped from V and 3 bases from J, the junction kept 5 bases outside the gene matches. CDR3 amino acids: CASSPQGAIYEQYF. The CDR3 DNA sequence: TGCGCCAGCAGCCCTCAGGGGGCGATCTACGAGCAGTACTTC.

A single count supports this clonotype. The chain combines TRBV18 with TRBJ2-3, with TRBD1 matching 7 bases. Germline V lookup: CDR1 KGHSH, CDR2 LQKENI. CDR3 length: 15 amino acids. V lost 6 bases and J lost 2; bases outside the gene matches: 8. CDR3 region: CASSQPGQNTDTQYF. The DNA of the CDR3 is TGTGCCAGCTCTCAACCGGGACAGAACACAGATACGCAGTATTTT.

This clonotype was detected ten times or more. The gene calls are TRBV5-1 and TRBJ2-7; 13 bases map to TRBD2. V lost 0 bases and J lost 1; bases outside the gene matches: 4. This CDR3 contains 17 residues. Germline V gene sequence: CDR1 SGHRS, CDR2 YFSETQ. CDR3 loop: CASSLAMGLAGSYEQYF. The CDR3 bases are TGCGCCAGCAGCTTGGCCATGGGACTAGCGGGATCCTACGAGCAGTACTTC.

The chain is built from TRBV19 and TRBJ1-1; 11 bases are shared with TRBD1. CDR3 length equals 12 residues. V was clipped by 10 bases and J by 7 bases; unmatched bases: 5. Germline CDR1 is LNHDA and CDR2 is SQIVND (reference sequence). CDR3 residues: CATGQGAIEAFF. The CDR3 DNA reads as TGTGCCACTGGACAGGGGGCGATTGAAGCTTTCTTT.

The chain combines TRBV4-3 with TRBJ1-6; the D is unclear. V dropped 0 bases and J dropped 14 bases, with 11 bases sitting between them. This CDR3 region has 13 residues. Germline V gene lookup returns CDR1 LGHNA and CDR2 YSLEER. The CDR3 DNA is TGCGCCAGCAGCCAAGACGATTGGAGAGCCCTCCACTTT. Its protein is CASSQDDWRALHF.

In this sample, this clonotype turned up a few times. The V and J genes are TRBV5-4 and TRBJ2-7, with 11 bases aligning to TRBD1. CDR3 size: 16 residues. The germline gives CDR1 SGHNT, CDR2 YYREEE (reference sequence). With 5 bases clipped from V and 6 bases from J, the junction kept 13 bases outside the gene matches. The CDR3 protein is CASSFRAGTGGSEQYF. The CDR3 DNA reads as TGTGCCAGCAGTTTTCGGGCCGGGACAGGGGGTAGCGAGCAGTACTTC.

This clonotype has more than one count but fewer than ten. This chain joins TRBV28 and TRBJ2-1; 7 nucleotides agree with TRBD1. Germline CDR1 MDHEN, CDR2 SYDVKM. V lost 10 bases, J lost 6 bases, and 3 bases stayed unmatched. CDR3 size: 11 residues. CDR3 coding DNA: TGTGCCACCGACAGGGTCAATGAGCAGTTCTTC. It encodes CATDRVNEQFF.

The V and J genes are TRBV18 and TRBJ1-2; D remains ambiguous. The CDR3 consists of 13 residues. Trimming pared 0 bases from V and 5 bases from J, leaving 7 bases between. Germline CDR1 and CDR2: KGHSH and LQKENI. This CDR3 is CASSPPSAYGYTF. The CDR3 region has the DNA TGTGCCAGCTCACCACCGTCGGCTTATGGCTACACCTTC.

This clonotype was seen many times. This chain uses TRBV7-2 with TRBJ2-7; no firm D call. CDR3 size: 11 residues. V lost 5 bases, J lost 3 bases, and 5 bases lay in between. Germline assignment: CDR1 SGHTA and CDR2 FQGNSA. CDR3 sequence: CASSTLYEQYF. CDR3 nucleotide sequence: TGTGCCAGCAGCACTCTCTACGAGCAGTACTTC.

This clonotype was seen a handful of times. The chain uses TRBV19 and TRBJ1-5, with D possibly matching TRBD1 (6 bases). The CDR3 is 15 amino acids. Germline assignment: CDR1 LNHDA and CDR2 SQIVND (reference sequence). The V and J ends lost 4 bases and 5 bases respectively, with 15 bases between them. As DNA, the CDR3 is TGTGCCAGTAGTAATACGGGGGGGCACGATCAGCCCCAGCATTTT. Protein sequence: CASSNTGGHDQPQHF. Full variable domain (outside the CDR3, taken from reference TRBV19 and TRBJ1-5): DGGITQSPKYLFRKEGQNVTLSCEQNLNHDAMYWYRQDPGQGLRLIYYSQIVNDFQKGDIAEGYSVSREKKESFPLTVTSAQKNPTAFYLCASSNTGGHDQPQHFGDGTRLSIL.

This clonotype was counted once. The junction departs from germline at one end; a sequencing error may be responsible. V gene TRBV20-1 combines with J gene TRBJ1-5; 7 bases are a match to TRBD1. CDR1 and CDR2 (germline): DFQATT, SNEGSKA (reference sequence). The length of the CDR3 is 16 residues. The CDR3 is CSARDLRQGGNQPHHF. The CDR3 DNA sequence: TGCAGTGCTAGAGATCTAAGGCAGGGGGGCAATCAGCCCCACCATTTT.

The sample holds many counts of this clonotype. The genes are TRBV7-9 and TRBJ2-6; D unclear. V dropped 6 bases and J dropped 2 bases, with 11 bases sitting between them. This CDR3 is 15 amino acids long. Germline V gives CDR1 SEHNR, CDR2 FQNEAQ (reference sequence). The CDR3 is CASSYAGTGANVLTF. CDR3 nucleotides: TGTGCCAGCAGTTATGCAGGCACTGGGGCCAACGTCCTGACTTTC.

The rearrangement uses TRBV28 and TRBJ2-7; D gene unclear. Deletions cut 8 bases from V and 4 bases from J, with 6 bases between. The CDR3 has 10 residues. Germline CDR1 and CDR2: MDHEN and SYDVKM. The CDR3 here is CASGNYEQYF. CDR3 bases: TGTGCCAGCGGCAATTACGAGCAGTACTTC.

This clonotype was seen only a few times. CDR3 amino acids: CASSPKLAGYNEQFF. As DNA, the CDR3 is TGTGCCAGCAGCCCTAAACTAGCGGGGTACAATGAGCAGTTCTTC. The J gene is TRBJ2-1, the V gene TRBV5-4; the match to TRBD2 covers 10 bases. There are 15 residues in the CDR3. The J segment lost 4 bases and the V segment lost 4 bases, leaving 5 bases of the junction unmatched. CDR1 SGHNT and CDR2 YYREEE come from the germline V gene (reference sequence). The full variable domain, rest sourced from reference TRBV5-4 and TRBJ2-1, is ETGVTQSPTHLIKTRGQQVTLRCSSQSGHNTVSWYQQALGQGPQFIFQYYREEENGRGNFPPRFSGLQFPNYSSELNVNALELDDSALYLCASSPKLAGYNEQFFGPGTRLTVL.

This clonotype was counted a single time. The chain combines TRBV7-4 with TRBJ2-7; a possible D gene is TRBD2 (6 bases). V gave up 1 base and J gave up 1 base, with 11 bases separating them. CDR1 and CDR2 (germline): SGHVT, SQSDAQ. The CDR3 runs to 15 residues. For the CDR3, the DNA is TGTGCCAGCAGCTTAGGGGTCCGGGGGTCCTACGAGCAGTACGTC. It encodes CASSLGVRGSYEQYV.

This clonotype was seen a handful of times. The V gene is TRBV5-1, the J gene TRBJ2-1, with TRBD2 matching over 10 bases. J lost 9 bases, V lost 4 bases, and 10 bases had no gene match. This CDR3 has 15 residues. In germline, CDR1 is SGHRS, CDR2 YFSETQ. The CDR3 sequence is CASSETLAGVGEQFF. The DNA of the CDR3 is TGCGCCAGCAGCGAGACCCTAGCGGGAGTAGGTGAGCAGTTCTTC.

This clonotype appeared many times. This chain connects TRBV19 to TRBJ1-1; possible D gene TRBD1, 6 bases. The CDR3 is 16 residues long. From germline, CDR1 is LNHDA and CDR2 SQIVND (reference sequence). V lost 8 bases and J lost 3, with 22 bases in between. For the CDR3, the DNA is TGTGCCAGTGACCCGGTGGGGGCGATGGGGGACACTGAAGCTTTCTTT. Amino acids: CASDPVGAMGDTEAFF.

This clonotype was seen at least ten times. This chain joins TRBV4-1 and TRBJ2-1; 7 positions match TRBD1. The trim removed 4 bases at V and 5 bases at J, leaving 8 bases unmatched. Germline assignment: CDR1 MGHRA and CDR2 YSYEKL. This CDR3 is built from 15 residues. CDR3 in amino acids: CASSLTGTEDNEQFF. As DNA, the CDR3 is TGCGCCAGCAGCCTGACCGGGACAGAAGACAATGAGCAGTTCTTC.

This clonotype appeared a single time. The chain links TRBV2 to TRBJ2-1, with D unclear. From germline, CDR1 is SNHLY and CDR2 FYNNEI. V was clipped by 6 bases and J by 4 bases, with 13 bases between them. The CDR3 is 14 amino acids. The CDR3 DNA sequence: TGTGCCAGCAGCGCATCAGAGAAGTACAATGAGCAGTTCTTC. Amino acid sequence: CASSASEKYNEQFF.

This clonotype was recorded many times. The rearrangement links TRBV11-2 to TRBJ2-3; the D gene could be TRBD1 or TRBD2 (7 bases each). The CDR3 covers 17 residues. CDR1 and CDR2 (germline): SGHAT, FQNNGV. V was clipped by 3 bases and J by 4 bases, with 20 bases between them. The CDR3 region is CASSFRGGRGSADTQYF. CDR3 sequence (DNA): TGTGCCAGCAGCTTCAGGGGGGGTCGCGGGAGTGCAGATACGCAGTATTTT.

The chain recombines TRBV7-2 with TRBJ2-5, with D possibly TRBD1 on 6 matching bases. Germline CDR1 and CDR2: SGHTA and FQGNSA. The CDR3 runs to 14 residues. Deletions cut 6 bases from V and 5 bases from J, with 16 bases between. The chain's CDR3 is CASSWDTDRETQYF. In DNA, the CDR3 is TGTGCCAGCAGTTGGGACACGGACCGGGAGACCCAGTACTTC.

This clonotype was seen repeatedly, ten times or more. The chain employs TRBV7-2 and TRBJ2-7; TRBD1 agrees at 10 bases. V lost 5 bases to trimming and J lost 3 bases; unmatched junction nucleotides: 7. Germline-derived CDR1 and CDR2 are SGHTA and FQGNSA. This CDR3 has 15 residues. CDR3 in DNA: TGTGCCAGCAGCCCGATGGGACAGGGGTTCTACGAGCAGTACTTC. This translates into CASSPMGQGFYEQYF.

CDR3 sequence (DNA): TGTGCCAGTAGTATAGGCGCCGCCGTCTATGGCTACACCTTC. The encoded protein is CASSIGAAVYGYTF. The rearrangement joins TRBV19 to TRBJ1-2; no firm D call. The CDR3 covers 14 residues. V was clipped by 1 base and J by 4 bases, with 10 bases between them. Germline V gives CDR1 LNHDA, CDR2 SQIVND (reference sequence).